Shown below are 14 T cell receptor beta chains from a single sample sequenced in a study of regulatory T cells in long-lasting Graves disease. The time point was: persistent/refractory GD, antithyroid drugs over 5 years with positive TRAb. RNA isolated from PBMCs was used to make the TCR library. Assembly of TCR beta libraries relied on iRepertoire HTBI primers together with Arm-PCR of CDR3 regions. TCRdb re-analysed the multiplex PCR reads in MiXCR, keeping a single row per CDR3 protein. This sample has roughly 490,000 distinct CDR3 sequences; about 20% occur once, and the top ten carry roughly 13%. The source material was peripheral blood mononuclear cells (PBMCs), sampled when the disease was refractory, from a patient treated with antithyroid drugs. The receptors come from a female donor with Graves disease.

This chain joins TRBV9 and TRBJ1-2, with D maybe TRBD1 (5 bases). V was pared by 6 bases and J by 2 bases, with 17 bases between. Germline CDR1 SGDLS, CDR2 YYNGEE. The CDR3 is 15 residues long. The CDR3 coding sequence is TGTGCCAGCACCAAGACCGGGACTTTAAACTATGGCTACACCTTC. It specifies CASTKTGTLNYGYTF. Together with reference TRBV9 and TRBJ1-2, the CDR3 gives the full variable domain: DSGVTQTPKHLITATGQRVTLRCSPRSGDLSVYWYQQSLDQGLQFLIQYYNGEERAKGNILERFSAQQFPDLHSELNLSSLELGDSALYFCASTKTGTLNYGYTFGSGTRLTVV.

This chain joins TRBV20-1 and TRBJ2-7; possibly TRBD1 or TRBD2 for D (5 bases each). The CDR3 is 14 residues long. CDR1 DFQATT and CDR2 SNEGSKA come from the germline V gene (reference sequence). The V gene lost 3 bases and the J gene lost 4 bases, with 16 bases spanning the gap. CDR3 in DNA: TGCAGTGCTAGTGCTTTGGCAGGGAGTTACGAGCAGTACTTC. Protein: CSASALAGSYEQYF.

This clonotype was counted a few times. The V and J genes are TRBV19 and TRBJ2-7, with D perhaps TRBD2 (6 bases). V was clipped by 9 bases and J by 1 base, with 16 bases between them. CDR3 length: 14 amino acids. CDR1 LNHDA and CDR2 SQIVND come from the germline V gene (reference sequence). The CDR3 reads CASMHNAGSYEQYF. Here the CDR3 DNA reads TGTGCCAGCATGCATAATGCGGGATCCTACGAGCAGTACTTC.

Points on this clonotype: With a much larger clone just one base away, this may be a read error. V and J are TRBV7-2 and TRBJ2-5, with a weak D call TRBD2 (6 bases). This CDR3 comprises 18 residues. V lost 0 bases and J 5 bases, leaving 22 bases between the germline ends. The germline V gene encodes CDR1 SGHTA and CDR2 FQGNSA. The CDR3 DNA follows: TGTGCCAGCAGCTTAGCTTTCGTGGGAGGCCCGAATATGGAGACCCAGTACTTC. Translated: CASSLAFVGGPNMETQYF.

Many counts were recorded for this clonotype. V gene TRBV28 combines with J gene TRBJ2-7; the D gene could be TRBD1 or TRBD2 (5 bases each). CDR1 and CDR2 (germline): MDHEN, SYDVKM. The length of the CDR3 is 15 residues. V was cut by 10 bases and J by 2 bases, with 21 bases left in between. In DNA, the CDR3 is TGTGCCACTCGAGGTGGGGGTAGGATCGCCTACGAGCAGTACTTC. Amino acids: CATRGGGRIAYEQYF.

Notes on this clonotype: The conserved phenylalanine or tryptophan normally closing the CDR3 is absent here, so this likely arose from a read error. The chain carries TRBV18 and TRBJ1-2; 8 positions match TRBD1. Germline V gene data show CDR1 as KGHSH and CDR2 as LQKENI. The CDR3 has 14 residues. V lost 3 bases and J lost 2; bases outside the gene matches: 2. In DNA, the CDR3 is TGTGCCAGCTCACCGACAGGGGTAAACTATGGCTACACCCTC. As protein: CASSPTGVNYGYTL.

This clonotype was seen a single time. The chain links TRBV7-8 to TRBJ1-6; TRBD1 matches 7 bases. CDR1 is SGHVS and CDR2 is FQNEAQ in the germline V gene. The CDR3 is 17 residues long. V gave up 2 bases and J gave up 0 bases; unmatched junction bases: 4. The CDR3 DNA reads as TGTGCCAGCAGCTTATCGGGACAGAGCTCCTATAATTCACCCCTCCACTTT. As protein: CASSLSGQSSYNSPLHF.

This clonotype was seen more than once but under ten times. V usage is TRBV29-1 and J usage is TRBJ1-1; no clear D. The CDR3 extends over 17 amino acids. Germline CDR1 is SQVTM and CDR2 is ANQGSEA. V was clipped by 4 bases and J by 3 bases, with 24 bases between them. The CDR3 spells CSVVLLGPEVRDTEAFF. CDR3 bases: TGCAGCGTTGTTTTATTAGGGCCCGAGGTTCGGGACACTGAAGCTTTCTTT.

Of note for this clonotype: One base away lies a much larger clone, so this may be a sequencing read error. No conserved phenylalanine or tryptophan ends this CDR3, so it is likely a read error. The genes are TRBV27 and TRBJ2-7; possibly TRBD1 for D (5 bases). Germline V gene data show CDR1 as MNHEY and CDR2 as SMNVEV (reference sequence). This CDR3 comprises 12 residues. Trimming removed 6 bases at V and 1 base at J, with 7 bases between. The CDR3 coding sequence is TGTGCCAGCAGGGGGCCTTCCTACGAGCAGTACCTC. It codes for CASRGPSYEQYL.

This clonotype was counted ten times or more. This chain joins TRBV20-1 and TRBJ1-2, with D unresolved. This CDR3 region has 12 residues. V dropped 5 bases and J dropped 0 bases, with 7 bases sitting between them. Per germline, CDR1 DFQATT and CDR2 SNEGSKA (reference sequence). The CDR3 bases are TGCAGTGCTCTGGCAGCTAACTATGGCTACACCTTC. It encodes CSALAANYGYTF.

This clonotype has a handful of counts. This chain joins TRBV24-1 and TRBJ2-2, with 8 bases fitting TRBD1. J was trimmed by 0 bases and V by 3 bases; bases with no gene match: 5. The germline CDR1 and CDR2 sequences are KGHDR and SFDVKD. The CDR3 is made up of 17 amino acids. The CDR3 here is CATSDLRQGTNTGELFF. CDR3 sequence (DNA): TGTGCCACCAGTGATCTAAGACAGGGGACGAACACCGGGGAGCTGTTTTTT.

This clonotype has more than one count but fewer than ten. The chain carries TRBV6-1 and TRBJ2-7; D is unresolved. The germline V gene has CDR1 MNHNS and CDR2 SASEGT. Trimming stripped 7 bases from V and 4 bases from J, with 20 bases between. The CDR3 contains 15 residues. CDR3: CASMPRTEAFYEQYF. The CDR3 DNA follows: TGTGCCAGCATGCCTAGAACCGAAGCTTTTTACGAGCAGTACTTC.

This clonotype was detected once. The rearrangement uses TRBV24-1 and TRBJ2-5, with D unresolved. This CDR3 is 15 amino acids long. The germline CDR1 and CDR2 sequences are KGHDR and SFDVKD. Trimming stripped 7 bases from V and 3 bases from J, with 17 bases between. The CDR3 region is CATRLTAPLKETQYF. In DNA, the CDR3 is TGTGCCACCAGATTGACTGCACCCCTGAAAGAGACCCAGTACTTC.

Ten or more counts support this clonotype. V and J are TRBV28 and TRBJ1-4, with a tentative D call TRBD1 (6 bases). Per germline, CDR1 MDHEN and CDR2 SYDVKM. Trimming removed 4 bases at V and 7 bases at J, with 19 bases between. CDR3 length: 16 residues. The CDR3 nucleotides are TGTGCCAGCAGTTCCAGGGACACCACAAACTCTGAAAAACTGTTTTTT. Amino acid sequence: CASSSRDTTNSEKLFF. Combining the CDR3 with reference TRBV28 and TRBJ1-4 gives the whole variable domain DVKVTQSSRYLVKRTGEKVFLECVQDMDHENMFWYRQDPGLGLRLIYFSYDVKMKEKGDIPEGYSVSREKKERFSLILESASTNQTSMYLCASSSRDTTNSEKLFFGSGTQLSVL.